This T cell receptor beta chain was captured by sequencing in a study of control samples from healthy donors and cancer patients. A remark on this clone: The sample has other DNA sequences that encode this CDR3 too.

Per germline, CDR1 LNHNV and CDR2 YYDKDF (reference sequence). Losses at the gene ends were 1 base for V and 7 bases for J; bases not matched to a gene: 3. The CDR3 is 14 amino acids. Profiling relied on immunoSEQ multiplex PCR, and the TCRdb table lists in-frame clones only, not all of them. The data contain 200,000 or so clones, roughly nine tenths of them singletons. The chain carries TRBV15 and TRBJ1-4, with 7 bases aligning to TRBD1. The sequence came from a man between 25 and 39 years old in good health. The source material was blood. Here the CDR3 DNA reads TGTGCCACCAGCAGAGGGCAGGGGGGTGAAAAACTGTTTTTT. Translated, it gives CATSRGQGGEKLFF.